These 14 T cell receptor beta chains came from one sample sequenced in a study of OX40 agonist ivuxolimab in advanced cancers. Method: immunoSEQ multiplex PCR; TCRdb's copy keeps in-frame clones and lacks some. Of about 52,000 clones listed, roughly 80% are singletons. The source was CD4+ or CD8+ T cells sorted from blood, collected in a trial of the OX40 agonist ivuxolimab. Receptors originate from an adult with an advanced solid tumor such as melanoma, head and neck, liver or kidney cancer.

As DNA, the CDR3 is TGTGCCAGCAGCTTGTATCCGGGAGATAGCACAGATACGCAGTATTTT. Translated, it gives CASSLYPGDSTDTQYF. The chain recombines TRBV5-6 with TRBJ2-3, with D maybe TRBD2 (6 bases). The germline V gene has CDR1 SGHDT and CDR2 YYEEEE. This CDR3 is built from 16 residues. V gave up 1 base and J gave up 0 bases, with 12 bases separating them. Complete variable domain (other parts from reference TRBV5-6 and TRBJ2-3): DAGVTQSPTHLIKTRGQQVTLRCSPKSGHDTVSWYQQALGQGPQFIFQYYEEEERQRGNFPDRFSGHQFPNYSSELNVNALLLGDSALYLCASSLYPGDSTDTQYFGPGTRLTVL.

The chain employs TRBV19 and TRBJ2-2; TRBD1 aligns across 7 bases. Germline V gene lookup returns CDR1 LNHDA and CDR2 SQIVND (reference sequence). The CDR3 is made up of 15 amino acids. J gave up 4 bases and V 2 bases, and 4 bases lay outside the gene matches. For the CDR3, the DNA is TGTGCCAGTAGTATAAAACAGGGGCCCACCGGGGAGCTGTTTTTT. Translating gives CASSIKQGPTGELFF.

This clone was observed once. J is TRBJ1-2 and V is TRBV25-1; D is unresolved. The CDR3 consists of 13 residues. Trimming cost V 2 bases and J 5 bases, with 9 bases left between them. Germline values: CDR1 MGHDK, CDR2 SYGVNS. The CDR3 region has the DNA TGTGCCAGCAGTGAAGGATCGAAGTATGGCTACACCTTC. This codes for CASSEGSKYGYTF.

The genes are TRBV10-3 and TRBJ2-7, with D uncertain. This CDR3 is built from 16 residues. Germline lookup yields CDR1 ENHRY and CDR2 SYGVKD. Trimming shortened V by 2 bases and J by 2 bases, and 16 bases separated the two germline ends. CDR3: CAISEGPGAETYEQYF. DNA of the CDR3: TGTGCCATCAGTGAGGGGCCAGGTGCGGAGACCTACGAGCAGTACTTC.

The chain links TRBV11-3 to TRBJ2-2; 9 nucleotides line up with TRBD1. Germline CDR1 and CDR2: SGHNT and YENEEA. The length of the CDR3 is 15 residues. Unmatched junction bases numbered 7, after V lost 5 bases and J lost 6 bases. Written as DNA, the CDR3 is TGTGCCAGCAGCCCCGGGACAGGGCGGTCCGGGGAGCTGTTTTTT. Its translation: CASSPGTGRSGELFF.

V and J are TRBV27 and TRBJ1-1; 7 bases map to TRBD1. The germline V gene has CDR1 MNHEY and CDR2 SMNVEV (reference sequence). The ends lost 6 bases at V and 0 bases at J; junction bases unmatched: 10. This CDR3 comprises 16 residues. CDR3 amino acids: CASSSIGTAMNTEAFF. CDR3 DNA: TGTGCCAGCAGCTCGATTGGGACAGCCATGAACACTGAAGCTTTCTTT.

J is TRBJ2-3 and V is TRBV30; D is perhaps TRBD2 (5 bases). The CDR3 length is 13 residues. Germline V CDR1 and CDR2: GTSNPN, SVGIG (reference sequence). Trimming shortened V by 3 bases and J by 4 bases, and 11 bases separated the two germline ends. CDR3 in amino acids: CAWSEPGADTQYF. CDR3 DNA sequence: TGTGCCTGGAGCGAACCCGGGGCAGATACGCAGTATTTT.

The chain combines TRBV30 with TRBJ1-6; D is unclear. The CDR3 extends over 12 amino acids. Trimming removed 1 base at V and 11 bases at J, with 9 bases between. Per the germline V gene, CDR1 is GTSNPN and CDR2 is SVGIG (reference sequence). In nucleotides, the CDR3 is TGTGCCTGGAGTGCCCTAAGGACACCCCTCCACTTT. Its protein is CAWSALRTPLHF. The variable domain in full, completed from reference TRBV30 and TRBJ1-6, reads SQTIHQWPATLVQPVGSPLSLECTVEGTSNPNLYWYRQAAGRGLQLLFYSVGIGQISSEVPQNLSASRPQDRQFILSSKKLLLSDSGFYLCAWSALRTPLHFGNGTRLTVT.

This rearrangement joins TRBV7-3 to TRBJ2-2; D may be TRBD1 (6 bases). The CDR3 is 14 amino acids. Germline values: CDR1 SGHTA, CDR2 FQGTGA. Between the trimmed V and J ends, which lost 6 bases and 0 bases, there was a span of 8 bases. In DNA form, the CDR3 reads TGTGCCAGCAGGGGGGCCTCGAACACCGGGGAGCTGTTTTTT. Translated: CASRGASNTGELFF.

DNA for the CDR3: TGTGCCAGCTCACCATACCAAGAGACCCAGTACTTC. Translated, it gives CASSPYQETQYF. This chain joins TRBV18 and TRBJ2-5; D unclear. Trimming removed 2 bases from V and 0 bases from J, with 1 base in between. CDR1 is KGHSH, CDR2 LQKENI, per germline. This CDR3 has 12 amino acids.

The chain couples TRBV28 to TRBJ2-3, with TRBD2 identical over 10 bases. Germline loops: CDR1 MDHEN, CDR2 SYDVKM. The V segment lost 5 bases and the J segment 4 bases; nucleotides outside the gene matches: 15. The CDR3 totals 18 residues. This CDR3 is CASSPGGPGTSVPDTQYF. Here the CDR3 DNA reads TGTGCCAGCAGTCCCGGAGGACCAGGGACTAGCGTTCCAGATACGCAGTATTTT.

This chain connects TRBV15 to TRBJ2-6; 10 nucleotides match TRBD1. The CDR3 totals 18 residues. CDR1 and CDR2 (germline): LNHNV, YYDKDF (reference sequence). V shed 0 bases and J 4 bases; nucleotides not matched to a gene: 6. The CDR3 spells CATSREGQGFAGANVLTF. CDR3 nucleotide sequence: TGTGCCACCAGCAGAGAGGGACAGGGGTTTGCAGGGGCCAACGTCCTGACTTTC.

The J gene is TRBJ1-1, the V gene TRBV7-9; possibly TRBD1 for D (6 bases). Germline V CDR1 and CDR2: SEHNR, FQNEAQ (reference sequence). V was trimmed by 3 bases and J by 7 bases, leaving 12 bases between them. This CDR3 region has 13 residues. The CDR3 spells CASSFSSGVEAFF. Written as DNA, the CDR3 is TGTGCCAGCAGCTTTTCATCAGGGGTTGAAGCTTTCTTT.

The chain is built from TRBV7-2 and TRBJ1-5; no clear D gene. The V gene's germline CDR1 is SGHTA and CDR2 FQGNSA. Trimming pared 5 bases from V and 2 bases from J, leaving 10 bases between. The CDR3 has 14 amino acids. The CDR3 region is CASSHPRGNQPQHF. The CDR3 DNA is TGTGCCAGCAGCCACCCCCGGGGCAATCAGCCCCAGCATTTT.